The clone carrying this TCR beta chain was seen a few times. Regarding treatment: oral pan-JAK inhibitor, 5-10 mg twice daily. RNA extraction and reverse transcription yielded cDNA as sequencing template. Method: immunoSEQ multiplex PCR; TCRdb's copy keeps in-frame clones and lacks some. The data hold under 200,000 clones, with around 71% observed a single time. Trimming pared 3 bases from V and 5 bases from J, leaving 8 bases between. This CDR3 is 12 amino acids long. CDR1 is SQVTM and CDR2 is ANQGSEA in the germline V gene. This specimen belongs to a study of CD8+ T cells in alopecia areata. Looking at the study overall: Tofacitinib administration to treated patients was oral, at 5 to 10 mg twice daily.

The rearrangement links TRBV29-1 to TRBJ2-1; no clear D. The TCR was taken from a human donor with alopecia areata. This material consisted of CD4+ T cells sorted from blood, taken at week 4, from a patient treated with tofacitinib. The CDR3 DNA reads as TGCAGCGTTGACGGGCTAAACAATGAGCAGTTCTTC. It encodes CSVDGLNNEQFF.